This T cell receptor (beta chain) was captured by sequencing in a study of graft-versus-host responses after intestinal transplantation. Repertoires were generated with immunoSEQ multiplex PCR, while TCRdb's copy carries only in-frame clones and drops some. The sample lists about 110,000 clones, more than 85% occurring once. Regarding this clone: Its antigen is unknown.

Trimming left V 0 bases short and J 5 bases short, with 20 bases between. The CDR3 covers 17 residues. Per the germline V gene, CDR1 is LGHNA and CDR2 is YNFKEQ. Sample: unstimulated CD8+ T cells sorted from spleen or lymph node cells, taken before transplant. The chain links TRBV4-2 to TRBJ2-7; D is perhaps TRBD1 (5 bases). The receptor comes from a human donor who was the organ donor for an intestinal transplant. CDR3 sequence (DNA): TGTGCCAGCAGCCAAGAACACCAACAGGTTCGCCCCCACGAGCAGTACTTC. Protein: CASSQEHQQVRPHEQYF.